This T cell receptor beta chain was identified in a study of T cells in Graves' hyperthyroidism and ophthalmopathy. Regions amplified from RNA transcripts were the TCR beta CDR3 regions. Primed by the HTBI set, a first-round RT-PCR was run on the TCR CDR3. A single record per CDR3 protein comes from TCRdb applying MiXCR to the multiplex PCR reads. The repertoire holds approximately 720,000 distinct CDR3 sequences, approximately 19% seen once, with roughly 17% in the top ten. The blood specimen was taken at initial hyperthyroidism diagnosis, before any ophthalmopathy symptoms. This CDR3 contains 15 residues. Germline V gene data show CDR1 as MNHNS and CDR2 as SASEGT. V was cut by 4 bases and J by 2 bases, with 11 bases left in between. Study-wide results and limits: Most thyroid clonotypes expanded above 0.001 appeared in blood too. Onset of ophthalmopathy came a median approximately 6.9 months after the model predicted it.

This clonotype was counted many times. Its cognate antigen is unknown. This TCR derives from a woman aged 50 to 60 with Graves' hyperthyroidism that later progressed to Graves' ophthalmopathy. Sample: blood. The V call is TRBV6-1, the J call TRBJ2-2, with D unclear. The CDR3 DNA is TGTGCCAGCAGTGTTGGGCAGTCTAACACCGGGGAGCTGTTTTTT. Protein sequence: CASSVGQSNTGELFF.